One sample yielded the 26 T cell receptor beta chains listed below, sequenced in a study of Ad26.COV2.S vaccination and SARS-CoV-2 variants. This table comes from immunoSEQ multiplex PCR, and its TCRdb copy is limited to in-frame clones, with some not included. The data show approximately 400,000 clones, about 91% seen once. This specimen consisted of peripheral blood, obtained after recovery from COVID-19. These receptors were collected from a human donor who had recovered from COVID-19.

The J gene is TRBJ2-1, the V gene TRBV11-2; D not certain. V shed 4 bases and J shed 6 bases, with 13 bases lying between them. The CDR3 spans 14 residues. Per germline, CDR1 SGHAT and CDR2 FQNNGV. The CDR3 DNA reads TGTGCCAGCAGCTCTCGGACGGAAGGCAATGAGCAGTTCTTC. Translation gives CASSSRTEGNEQFF.

The chain is built from TRBV12-5 and TRBJ2-7, with D unclear. Looked up from germline, CDR1 is LGHNT and CDR2 is FRNRAP. Trimming stripped 5 bases from V and 2 bases from J, with 7 bases between. The CDR3 is 12 residues long. This chain's CDR3 is CASGQLPYEQYF. The CDR3 nucleotides are TGTGCTAGTGGTCAATTACCCTACGAGCAGTACTTC.

The chain has TRBV7-2 and TRBJ2-7, with 11 bases aligning to TRBD2. This CDR3 is built from 15 residues. Germline V gene lookup returns CDR1 SGHTA and CDR2 FQGNSA. Trimming removed 5 bases from V and 2 bases from J; junction bases left unmatched: 5. The DNA for the CDR3 is TGTGCCAGCAGCCAAAATAGCGGGGGGGCCTACGAGCAGTACTTC. This sequence encodes CASSQNSGGAYEQYF.

The chain couples TRBV15 to TRBJ1-2; possibly TRBD1 for D (5 bases). In germline, CDR1 is LNHNV, CDR2 YYDKDF (reference sequence). The CDR3 sequence is 14 residues long. With 0 bases removed from V and 2 bases from J, the gap between germline ends came to 7 bases. The chain's CDR3 is CATSREGLNYGYTF. In DNA form, the CDR3 reads TGTGCCACCAGCAGAGAGGGGCTAAACTATGGCTACACCTTC.

V gene TRBV9 combines with J gene TRBJ2-3, with no clear D. Germline V gene data show CDR1 as SGDLS and CDR2 as YYNGEE. The CDR3 totals 10 residues. V lost 3 bases, J lost 7 bases, and 3 bases lay in between. The CDR3 DNA follows: TGTGCCAGCAGCGACAATACGCAGTATTTT. Amino acid sequence: CASSDNTQYF.

The rearrangement uses TRBV6-6 and TRBJ2-1; D not resolved. The germline gives CDR1 MNHNY, CDR2 SVGAGI (reference sequence). The CDR3 is 15 amino acids. Trimming stripped 6 bases from V and 3 bases from J, with 15 bases between. CDR3 DNA sequence: TGTGCCAGCAGGCCGACTTCCAGTGACTACAATGAGCAGTTCTTC. It is translated as CASRPTSSDYNEQFF.

The genes are TRBV5-4 and TRBJ1-1, with a possible D match to TRBD1 (6 bases). Trimming removed 0 bases at V and 1 base at J, with 10 bases between. CDR3 length: 15 residues. CDR1 and CDR2 (germline): SGHNT, YYREEE (reference sequence). CDR3 residues: CASSLGRGANTEAFF. For the CDR3, the DNA is TGTGCCAGCAGCTTGGGGCGGGGGGCGAACACTGAAGCTTTCTTT.

The rearrangement links TRBV4-3 to TRBJ1-1; D unclear. V gave up 0 bases and J gave up 1 base, with 9 bases separating them. CDR1 LGHNA and CDR2 YSLEER come from the germline V gene. The CDR3 totals 15 residues. In DNA, the CDR3 is TGCGCCAGCAGCCAAGACCTTTCCGGGAACACTGAAGCTTTCTTT. It translates to CASSQDLSGNTEAFF.

This chain uses TRBV18 with TRBJ2-5; the match to TRBD2 covers 9 bases. The V and J ends lost 1 base and 5 bases, in that order; junction bases with no gene match: 5. Germline V CDR1 and CDR2: KGHSH, LQKENI. The CDR3 covers 15 residues. CDR3 region: CASSPRASGAETQYF. The CDR3 DNA is TGTGCCAGCTCACCACGCGCTAGCGGGGCGGAGACCCAGTACTTC.

This clone appeared a single time. V gene TRBV15 combines with J gene TRBJ1-1, with a weak D call TRBD1 (5 bases). Trimming removed 1 base at V and 5 bases at J, with 11 bases between. Germline-derived CDR1 and CDR2 are LNHNV and YYDKDF (reference sequence). This CDR3 has 14 residues. CDR3 sequence reads: CATSRVGDTTEAFF. The CDR3 DNA is TGTGCCACCAGCAGAGTAGGGGATACGACTGAAGCTTTCTTT.

The CDR3 DNA sequence: TGTGCCATCAATCCAGGGAATCAACGGGATGAGCAGTTCTTC. Residues: CAINPGNQRDEQFF. This chain links TRBV10-3 with TRBJ2-1, with a possible D match to TRBD1 (5 bases). V was trimmed by 7 bases and J by 8 bases, leaving 18 bases between them. The CDR3 runs 14 residues. Germline V lookup: CDR1 ENHRY, CDR2 SYGVKD.

The chain joins TRBV29-1 to TRBJ1-3, with TRBD1 identical over 7 bases. The CDR3 covers 12 residues. The J segment lost 3 bases and the V segment lost 4 bases, leaving 0 bases of the junction unmatched. Germline-derived CDR1 and CDR2 are SQVTM and ANQGSEA. The CDR3 is CSVAGGGNTIYF. CDR3 sequence (DNA): TGCAGCGTTGCAGGGGGTGGAAACACCATATATTTT.

The chain combines TRBV5-1 with TRBJ1-6; 9 nucleotides line up with TRBD1. Per the germline V gene, CDR1 is SGHRS and CDR2 is YFSETQ. V trimming: 0 bases; J trimming: 5 bases; junction bases outside the gene matches: 6. The length of the CDR3 is 17 residues. CDR3 nucleotide sequence: TGCGCCAGCAGCTTGGACACAGGGGGCCGCGATAATTCACCCCTCCACTTT. Its translation is CASSLDTGGRDNSPLHF.

The V and J genes are TRBV15 and TRBJ1-2, with D possibly being TRBD1 (5 bases). The CDR3 runs to 15 residues. Germline lookup yields CDR1 LNHNV and CDR2 YYDKDF (reference sequence). Trimming removed 1 base from V and 1 base from J, with 10 bases in between. CDR3: CATSRVQEDNYGYTF. The CDR3 DNA reads TGTGCCACCAGCAGAGTACAGGAGGATAACTATGGCTACACCTTC.

CDR3 loop: CASSYTDREKLFF. DNA of the CDR3: TGTGCCAGCAGTTACACGGATCGAGAAAAACTGTTTTTT. The J gene is TRBJ1-4, the V gene TRBV6-5; D call uncertain. Deletions cut 2 bases from V and 8 bases from J, with 9 bases between. This CDR3 has 13 amino acids. Germline lookup yields CDR1 MNHEY and CDR2 SVGAGI.

This clone came up once. The chain employs TRBV7-9 and TRBJ1-5, with 8 bases matching TRBD1. Germline CDR1 reads SEHNR; CDR2 reads FQNEAQ (reference sequence). This CDR3 spans 14 amino acids. V was pared by 6 bases and J by 3 bases, with 4 bases of the junction left unmatched. DNA of the CDR3: TGTGCCAGCAGTACGGACAGGGACAATCAGCCCCAGCATTTT. Its protein product is CASSTDRDNQPQHF.

CDR3 residues: CASRAGSGNEQFF. CDR3 nucleotide sequence: TGTGCCAGCCGGGCAGGAAGCGGGAATGAGCAGTTCTTC. This chain joins TRBV5-6 and TRBJ2-1; D might be TRBD2 (6 bases). The germline V gene encodes CDR1 SGHDT and CDR2 YYEEEE. The CDR3 loop spans 13 amino acids. V lost 7 bases and J 7 bases, leaving 15 bases between the germline ends.

The chain links TRBV6-5 to TRBJ2-2, with D possibly TRBD2 on 5 matching bases. The V and J ends lost 3 bases and 4 bases respectively, with 6 bases between them. Looked up from germline, CDR1 is MNHEY and CDR2 is SVGAGI. The CDR3 is made up of 13 amino acids. CDR3 amino acids: CASSYEGTGELFF. Here the CDR3 DNA reads TGTGCCAGCAGTTATGAGGGCACCGGGGAGCTGTTTTTT.

The chain carries TRBV7-8 and TRBJ2-7; the D gene is possibly TRBD1 (5 bases). V was trimmed by 1 base and J by 1 base, leaving 8 bases between them. The CDR3 runs 14 residues. Germline V gene data show CDR1 as SGHVS and CDR2 as FQNEAQ. CDR3 in amino acids: CASSLGTSSYEQYF. The CDR3 DNA reads as TGTGCCAGCAGCTTAGGGACATCGTCCTACGAGCAGTACTTC.

V usage is TRBV19 and J usage is TRBJ1-5; 10 nucleotides line up with TRBD1. V gave up 3 bases and J gave up 8 bases; unmatched junction bases: 7. The germline V gene has CDR1 LNHDA and CDR2 SQIVND (reference sequence). The CDR3 contains 15 residues. The CDR3 protein is CASSIIRDRGKPQHF. The CDR3 bases are TGTGCCAGTAGTATCATCAGGGACAGGGGAAAGCCCCAGCATTTT.

V is TRBV7-2 and J is TRBJ1-1; no clear D gene. The length of the CDR3 is 11 residues. Trimming stripped 1 base from V and 4 bases from J, with 1 base between. The germline V gene encodes CDR1 SGHTA and CDR2 FQGNSA. CDR3 bases: TGTGCCAGCAGCTTAGGCACTGAAGCTTTCTTT. Protein sequence: CASSLGTEAFF.

The chain is built from TRBV6-5 and TRBJ1-6; D gene uncertain. Between the trimmed V and J ends, which lost 0 bases and 6 bases, there was a span of 12 bases. Germline lookup yields CDR1 MNHEY and CDR2 SVGAGI. This CDR3 region has 16 residues. The CDR3, as DNA: TGTGCCAGCAGTTACTCGTTAGGAGTGGGTAATTCACCCCTCCACTTT. This codes for CASSYSLGVGNSPLHF.

This rearrangement joins TRBV19 to TRBJ1-5; 7 positions agree with TRBD1. Per germline, CDR1 LNHDA and CDR2 SQIVND (reference sequence). After removal of 4 bases from V and 1 base from J, the junction contained 4 bases not matched to a gene. The CDR3 has 15 amino acids. CDR3: CASSREQGSNQPQHF. CDR3 coding DNA: TGTGCCAGTAGTAGGGAACAGGGGAGCAATCAGCCCCAGCATTTT.

This chain uses TRBV7-8 with TRBJ2-5; the D gene is possibly TRBD1 (6 bases). Trimming stripped 0 bases from V and 1 base from J, with 15 bases between. Germline V lookup: CDR1 SGHVS, CDR2 FQNEAQ. CDR3 size: 17 residues. The DNA for the CDR3 is TGTGCCAGCAGCTTAGCGCTGGGGGCCGGGGCCCAAGAGACCCAGTACTTC. Amino acid sequence: CASSLALGAGAQETQYF.

V usage is TRBV7-2 and J usage is TRBJ2-1; D ambiguous. In germline, CDR1 is SGHTA, CDR2 FQGNSA. Trimming shortened V by 8 bases and J by 0 bases, and 11 bases separated the two germline ends. The CDR3 loop spans 14 amino acids. CDR3 coding DNA: TGTGCCAGCCGTTTAAAGAGCTCCTACAATGAGCAGTTCTTC. Translated, it gives CASRLKSSYNEQFF.

The V call is TRBV2, the J call TRBJ1-5; TRBD1 matches at 9 bases. Germline V lookup: CDR1 SNHLY, CDR2 FYNNEI. Trimming at V came to 7 bases and at J to 7 bases, leaving 5 bases not matched to a gene. The CDR3 runs 13 residues. The DNA of the CDR3 is TGTGCCAGCAAAGGGACAGGGACCCAGCCCCAGCATTTT. This gives the protein CASKGTGTQPQHF.